This T cell receptor beta chain was observed in a study of cytomegalovirus exposure and HLA in healthy donors. About the study: HLA-typed donors contributed around 82 million unique TCRs, which were held in an early data release. Study-wide results and limits: Cytomegalovirus-associated status was assigned to roughly 160 TCR beta chains. A missense DCLRE1C variant was associated with V- and J-gene trimming of TCR beta chains in a later analysis, and an independent cohort replicated the association.

Researchers ran the PCR with 60 Vbeta and 13 Jbeta primers. Authors' processing steps: The authors later counted tens of millions of unique TCR beta chains, 9.5 million to 11 million of them shared. TCRdb's table, derived via immunoSEQ multiplex PCR, lists solely in-frame clones and lacks some. From that table come the V and J calls and clone size; the DNA was used to work out D and trimming. The table lists around 220,000 clones, about 75% of them singletons, with 1.8% in the top ten. Comment on this clone: What it recognizes is unknown.

This clonotype was obtained from a woman aged 25 to 39 in good health and CMV-seronegative. Sequencing was performed on PBMCs.

The CDR3 region is CASSYSGGKKTEAFF. In nucleotides, the CDR3 is TGTGCCAGCAGTTACTCTGGGGGGAAGAAGACTGAAGCTTTCTTT. The gene calls are TRBV6-5 and TRBJ1-1; maybe TRBD1 (5 bases). With 0 bases removed from V and 5 bases from J, the gap between germline ends came to 13 bases. CDR3 size: 15 residues. CDR1 and CDR2 (germline): MNHEY, SVGAGI.